The clone carrying this T cell receptor beta chain was counted between two and nine times. These data are taken from a study of early T cells in non-severe SARS-CoV-2 infection. In the library, individual cDNA molecules carried attached unique molecular identifiers. Each CDR3 protein gets one entry after TCRdb re-called the 5' RACE reads with MiXCR. The table includes 50,000 to 60,000 distinct CDR3 sequences, more than 9% detected once. The CDR3 totals 15 residues. CDR1 and CDR2 from the germline V gene are KGHSH and LQKENI. With 3 bases clipped from V and 3 bases from J, the junction kept 3 bases outside the gene matches.

Material for sequencing was whole blood. V is TRBV18 and J is TRBJ2-2, with 8 nucleotides matching TRBD1. This clonotype was obtained from an adult who was a healthcare worker with PCR-confirmed SARS-CoV-2 infection or an uninfected control (not recorded which). The CDR3 is CASSPLQGDTGELFF. The CDR3 DNA reads as TGTGCCAGCTCACCCCTACAGGGGGACACCGGGGAGCTGTTTTTT. The whole variable domain, remainder taken from reference TRBV18 and TRBJ2-2, is NAGVMQNPRHLVRRRGQEARLRCSPMKGHSHVYWYRQLPEEGLKFMVYLQKENIIDESGMPKERFSAEFPKEGPSILRIQQVVRGDSAAYFCASSPLQGDTGELFFGEGSRLTVL.